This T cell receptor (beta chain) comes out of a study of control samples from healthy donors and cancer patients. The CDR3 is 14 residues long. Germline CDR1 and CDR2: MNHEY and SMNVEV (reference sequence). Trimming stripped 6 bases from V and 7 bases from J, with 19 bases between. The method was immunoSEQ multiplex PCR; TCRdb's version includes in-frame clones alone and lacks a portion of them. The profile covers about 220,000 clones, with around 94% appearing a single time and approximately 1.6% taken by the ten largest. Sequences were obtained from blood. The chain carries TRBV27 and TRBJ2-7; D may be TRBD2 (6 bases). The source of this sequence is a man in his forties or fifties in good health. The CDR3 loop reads CASSPAGLAREQYF. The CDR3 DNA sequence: TGTGCCAGCAGCCCCGCCGGGCTAGCGCGGGAGCAGTACTTC.